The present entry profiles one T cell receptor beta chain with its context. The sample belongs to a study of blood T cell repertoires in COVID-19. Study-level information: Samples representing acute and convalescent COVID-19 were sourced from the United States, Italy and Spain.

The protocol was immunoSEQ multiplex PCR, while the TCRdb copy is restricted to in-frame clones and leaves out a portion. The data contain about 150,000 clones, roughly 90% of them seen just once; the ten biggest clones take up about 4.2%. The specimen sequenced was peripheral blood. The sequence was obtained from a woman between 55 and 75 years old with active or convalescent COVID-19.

The CDR3 reads CASSRQHGGTQYF. DNA for the CDR3: TGTGCCAGCAGCCGACAGCACGGCGGGACCCAGTACTTC. This chain joins TRBV14 and TRBJ2-5, with a possible D match to TRBD1 (5 bases). This CDR3 spans 13 amino acids. Germline CDR1 reads SGHDN; CDR2 reads FVKESK. V was trimmed by 4 bases and J by 7 bases, leaving 13 bases between them. Complete variable domain (other parts from reference TRBV14 and TRBJ2-5): EAGVTQFPSHSVIEKGQTVTLRCDPISGHDNLYWYRRVMGKEIKFLLHFVKESKQDESGMPNNRFLAERTGGTYSTLKVQPAELEDSGVYFCASSRQHGGTQYFGPGTRLLVL.